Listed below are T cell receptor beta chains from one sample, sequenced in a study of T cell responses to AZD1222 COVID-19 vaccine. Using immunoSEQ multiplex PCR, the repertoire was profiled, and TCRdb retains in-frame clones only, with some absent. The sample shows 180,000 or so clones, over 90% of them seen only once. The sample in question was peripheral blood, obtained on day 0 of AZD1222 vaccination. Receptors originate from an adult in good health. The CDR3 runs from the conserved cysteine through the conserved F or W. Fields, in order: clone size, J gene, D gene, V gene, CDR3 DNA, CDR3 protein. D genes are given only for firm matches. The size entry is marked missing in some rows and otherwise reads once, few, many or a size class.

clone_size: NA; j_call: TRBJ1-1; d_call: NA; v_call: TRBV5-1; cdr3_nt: TGCGCCAGCAGCCTTTCCGCAGGGGATACTGAAGCTTTCTTT; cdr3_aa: CASSLSAGDTEAFF
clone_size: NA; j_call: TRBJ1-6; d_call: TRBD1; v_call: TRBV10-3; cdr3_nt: TGTGCCATCAGTGAGGGGGACAGGGGCTATAATTCACCCCTCCACTTT; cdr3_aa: CAISEGDRGYNSPLHF
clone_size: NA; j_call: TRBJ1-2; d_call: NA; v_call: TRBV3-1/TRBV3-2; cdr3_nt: TGTGCCAGCAGCAACGGGGAGGCCTATGGCTACACCTTC; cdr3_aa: CASSNGEAYGYTF
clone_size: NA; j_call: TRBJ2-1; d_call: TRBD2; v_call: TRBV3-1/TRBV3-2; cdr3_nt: TGTGCCAGCAGCCAAGAATCCCCGGGACTAGCGGGAGGGCGGGATGAGCAGTTCTTC; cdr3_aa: CASSQESPGLAGGRDEQFF
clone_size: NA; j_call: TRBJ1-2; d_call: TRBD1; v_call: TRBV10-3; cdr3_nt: TGTGCCATCAGCGAAACAGGGGGCGACTATGGCTACACCTTC; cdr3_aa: CAISETGGDYGYTF
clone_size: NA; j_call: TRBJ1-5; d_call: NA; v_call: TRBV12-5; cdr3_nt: TGTGCTAGTGGGCTTGACGGTCAGCCCCAGCATTTT; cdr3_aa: CASGLDGQPQHF
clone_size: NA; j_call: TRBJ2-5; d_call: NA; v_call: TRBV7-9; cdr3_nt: TGTGCCAGCAGCTTGGTTGGGGAGACCCAGTACTTC; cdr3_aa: CASSLVGETQYF
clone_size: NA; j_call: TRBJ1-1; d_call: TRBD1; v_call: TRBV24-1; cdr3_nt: TGTGCCACCAGTGATCGCCAGGGGGCTCTGAACACTGAAGCTTTCTTT; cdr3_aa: CATSDRQGALNTEAFF
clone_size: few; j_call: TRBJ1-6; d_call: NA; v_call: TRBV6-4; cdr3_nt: TGTGCCAGCAGCGAAGGACCTTTGGATAATTCACCCCTCCACTTT; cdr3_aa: CASSEGPLDNSPLHF
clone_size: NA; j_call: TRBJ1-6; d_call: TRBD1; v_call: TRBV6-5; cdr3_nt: TGTGCCAGCAGGTGGACAGGAGATTCACCCCTCCACTTT; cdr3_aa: CASRWTGDSPLHF
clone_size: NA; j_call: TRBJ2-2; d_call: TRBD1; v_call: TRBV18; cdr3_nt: TGTGCCAGCTCACCACCGGACAGGGACACCGGGGAGCTGTTTTTT; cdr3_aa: CASSPPDRDTGELFF
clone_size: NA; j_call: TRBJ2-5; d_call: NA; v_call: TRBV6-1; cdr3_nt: TGTGCCAGCAGTGAAAACACGGAAGAGACCCAGTACTTC; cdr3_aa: CASSENTEETQYF
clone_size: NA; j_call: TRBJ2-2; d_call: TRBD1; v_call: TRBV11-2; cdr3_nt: TGTGCCAGCAGCTCCGGGACAGGGAACACCGGGGAGCTGTTTTTT; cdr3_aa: CASSSGTGNTGELFF
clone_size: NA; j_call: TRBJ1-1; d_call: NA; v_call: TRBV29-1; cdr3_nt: TGCAGCGTTGAAGTGGGGGTTAGAGCTTTCTTT; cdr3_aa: CSVEVGVRAFF
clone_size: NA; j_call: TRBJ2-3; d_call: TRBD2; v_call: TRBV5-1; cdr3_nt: TGCGCCAGCAGCTTATGGGCTAGCGGAGGGCGAGATACGCAGTATTTT; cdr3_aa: CASSLWASGGRDTQYF
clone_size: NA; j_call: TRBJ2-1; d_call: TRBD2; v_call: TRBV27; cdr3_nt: TGTGCCAGCAGCAAACTAGCGGGAGTTTACAATGAGCAGTTCTTC; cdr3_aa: CASSKLAGVYNEQFF
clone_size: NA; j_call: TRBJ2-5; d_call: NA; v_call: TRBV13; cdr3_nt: TGTGCCAGCAGCTCCTACACGGGATCGGAGACCCAGTACTTC; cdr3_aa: CASSSYTGSETQYF
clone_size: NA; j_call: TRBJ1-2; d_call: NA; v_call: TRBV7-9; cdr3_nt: TGTGCCAGCAGCGACGGACGAGGGTATGGCTACACCTTC; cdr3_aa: CASSDGRGYGYTF
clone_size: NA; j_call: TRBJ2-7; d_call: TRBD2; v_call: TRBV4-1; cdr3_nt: TGCGCCAGCAGCCAAGAGACTAGCTCGGACGAGCAGTACTTC; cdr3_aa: CASSQETSSDEQYF
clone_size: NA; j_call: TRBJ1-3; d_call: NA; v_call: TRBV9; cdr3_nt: TGTGCCAGCAGCGCGGGACAACCTGGAAACACCATATATTTT; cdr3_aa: CASSAGQPGNTIYF
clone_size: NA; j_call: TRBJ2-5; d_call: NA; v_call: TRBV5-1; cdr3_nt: TGCGCCAGCAGCTTCCTACTGGGGGCCCAAGAGACCCAGTACTTC; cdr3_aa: CASSFLLGAQETQYF
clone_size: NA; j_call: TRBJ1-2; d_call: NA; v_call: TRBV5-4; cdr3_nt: TGTGCCAGCAGCCCTGACCCTCCCTGGCAGCAAAATACCTATGGCTACACCTTC; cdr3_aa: CASSPDPPWQQNTYGYTF
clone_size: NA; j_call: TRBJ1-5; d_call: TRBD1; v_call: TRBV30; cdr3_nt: TGTGCCTCCAGACAGGGTTTGGGCCAGCCCCAGCATTTT; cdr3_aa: CASRQGLGQPQHF
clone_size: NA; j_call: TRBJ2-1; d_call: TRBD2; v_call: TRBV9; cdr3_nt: TGTGCCAGCAGCGACGGGACTAGCGAGGGCAATGAGCAGTTCTTC; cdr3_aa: CASSDGTSEGNEQFF
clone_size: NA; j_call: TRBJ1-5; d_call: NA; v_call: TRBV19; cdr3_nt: TGTGCGACGACGCGGGCAGCTTATAGCAATCAGCCCCAGCATTTT; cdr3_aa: CATTRAAYSNQPQHF
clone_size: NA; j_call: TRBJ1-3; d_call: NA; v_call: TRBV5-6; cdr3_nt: TGTGCCAGCAGCTTGGCGACGCTGGCTGGAAACACCATATATTTT; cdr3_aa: CASSLATLAGNTIYF
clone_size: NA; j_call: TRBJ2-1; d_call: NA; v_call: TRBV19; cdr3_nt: TGTGCCAGTAGTCCCGAGGTGGGGACACAGGCAGGGGATGAGCAGTTCTTC; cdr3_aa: CASSPEVGTQAGDEQFF
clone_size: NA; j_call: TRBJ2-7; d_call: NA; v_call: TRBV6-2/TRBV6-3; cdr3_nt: TGTGCCAGCAGTTATGAAGGTGAGGAGCACTTC; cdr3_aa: CASSYEGEEHF
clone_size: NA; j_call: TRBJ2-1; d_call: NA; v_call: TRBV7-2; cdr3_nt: TGTGCCAGCAGCTTAGATACAGGGTTCTCCTACAATGAGCAGTTCTTC; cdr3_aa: CASSLDTGFSYNEQFF
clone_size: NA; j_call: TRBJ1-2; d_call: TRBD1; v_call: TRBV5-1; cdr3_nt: TGCGCCAGCAGCTTGTCGGCGTCGACCGGGACAGGGCGTTTTGGCTACACCTTC; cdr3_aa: CASSLSASTGTGRFGYTF
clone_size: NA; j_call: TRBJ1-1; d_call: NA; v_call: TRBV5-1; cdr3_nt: TGCGCCAGCACTGTAGCATGGAACACTGAAGCTTTCTTT; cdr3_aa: CASTVAWNTEAFF
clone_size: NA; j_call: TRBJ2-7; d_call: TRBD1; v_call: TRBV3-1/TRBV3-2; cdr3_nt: TGTGCCAGCAGCCATCAAGCCGGGACAGCCGCCTACGAGCAGTACTTC; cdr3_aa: CASSHQAGTAAYEQYF
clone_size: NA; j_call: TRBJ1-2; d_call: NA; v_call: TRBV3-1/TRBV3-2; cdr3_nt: TGTGCCAGCAGCCCTCAACGGGTGGGGCATGGCTACACCTTC; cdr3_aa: CASSPQRVGHGYTF
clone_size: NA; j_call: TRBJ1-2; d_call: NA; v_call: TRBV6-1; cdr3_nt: TGTGCCAGCAGTGAACTCGGGACATCTAACTATGGCTACACCTTC; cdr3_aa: CASSELGTSNYGYTF
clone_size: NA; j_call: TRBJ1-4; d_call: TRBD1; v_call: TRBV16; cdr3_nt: TGTGCCAGCAGCCCGCACGTCGTCGACAGGGGTGGCGAAAAACTGTTTTTT; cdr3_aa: CASSPHVVDRGGEKLFF
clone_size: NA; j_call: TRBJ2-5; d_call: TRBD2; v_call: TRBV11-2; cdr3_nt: TGTGCCAGCACCCGGAGGCTAGCGGAACAAGAGACCCAGTACTTC; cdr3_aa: CASTRRLAEQETQYF
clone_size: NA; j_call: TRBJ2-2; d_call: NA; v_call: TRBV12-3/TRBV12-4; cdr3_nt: TGTGCCAGCAGGTTGGGGCGCGGGGAGCTGTTTTTT; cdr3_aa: CASRLGRGELFF
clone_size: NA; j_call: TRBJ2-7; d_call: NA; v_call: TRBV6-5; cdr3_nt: TGTGCCAGCAGTCTCATATCAGCCGAGCAGTACTTC; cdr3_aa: CASSLISAEQYF
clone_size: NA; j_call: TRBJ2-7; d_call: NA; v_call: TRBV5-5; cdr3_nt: TGTGCCAGCAGCTTTGCCCCCTACGAGCAGTACTTC; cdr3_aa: CASSFAPYEQYF
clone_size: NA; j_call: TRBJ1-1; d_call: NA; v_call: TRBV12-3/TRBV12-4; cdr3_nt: TGTGCCAGCAGTTTGGGAATGAACACTGAAGCTTTCTTT; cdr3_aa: CASSLGMNTEAFF
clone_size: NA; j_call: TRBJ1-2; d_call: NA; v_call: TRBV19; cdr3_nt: TGTGCCACCCTGACCTATGGCTACACCTTC; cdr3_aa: CATLTYGYTF
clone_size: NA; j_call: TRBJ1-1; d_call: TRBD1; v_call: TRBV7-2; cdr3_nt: TGTGCCAGCAGCCCAGGGACAGTGAACACTGAAGCTTTCTTT; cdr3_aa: CASSPGTVNTEAFF
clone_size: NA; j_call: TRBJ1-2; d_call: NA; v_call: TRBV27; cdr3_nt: TGTGCCAGCAGCGGCACTTCTAACTATGGCTACACCTTC; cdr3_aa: CASSGTSNYGYTF
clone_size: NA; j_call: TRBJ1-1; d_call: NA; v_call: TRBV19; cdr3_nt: TGTGCCAGTAGTATAACGGAGAACACTGAAGCTTTCTTT; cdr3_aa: CASSITENTEAFF
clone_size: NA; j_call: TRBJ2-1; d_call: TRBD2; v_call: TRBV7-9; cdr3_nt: TGTGCCAGCAGCCCGATACTAGCGGTGGGTGGGGACAATGAGCAGTTCTTC; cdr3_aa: CASSPILAVGGDNEQFF
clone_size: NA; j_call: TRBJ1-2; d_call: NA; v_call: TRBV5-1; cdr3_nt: TGCGCCAGCAGCCCGGAGGGCTCCCTGTACTATGGCTACACCTTC; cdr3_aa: CASSPEGSLYYGYTF
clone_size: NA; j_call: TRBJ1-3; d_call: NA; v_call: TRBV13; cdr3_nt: TGTGCCAGCAGCTCCGTCGGGGGCGGAAACACCATATATTTT; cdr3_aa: CASSSVGGGNTIYF
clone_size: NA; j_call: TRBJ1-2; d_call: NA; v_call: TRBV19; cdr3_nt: TGTGCCAGTAGTATTCAAAACAGCTACCTCTATGGCTACACCTTC; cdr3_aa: CASSIQNSYLYGYTF
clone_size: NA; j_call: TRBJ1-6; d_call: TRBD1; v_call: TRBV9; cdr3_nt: TGTGCCAGCAGCTCGACAGGGACACATTCACCCCTCCACTTT; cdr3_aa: CASSSTGTHSPLHF
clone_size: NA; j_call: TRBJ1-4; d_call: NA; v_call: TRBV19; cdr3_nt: TGTGCCAGTAGTACAGGGGTGGATGGTGAAAAACTGTTTTTT; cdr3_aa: CASSTGVDGEKLFF
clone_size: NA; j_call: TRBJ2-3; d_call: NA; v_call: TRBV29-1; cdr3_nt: TGCAGCGTTATGACTACCCTTAGCACAGATACGCAGTATTTT; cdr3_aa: CSVMTTLSTDTQYF
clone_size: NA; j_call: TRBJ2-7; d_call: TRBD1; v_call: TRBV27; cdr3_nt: TGTGCCAGCAGTTTAACAGGGGGCGAGTCCTACGAGCAGTACTTC; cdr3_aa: CASSLTGGESYEQYF